This T cell receptor (beta chain) appears in the sequencing data of a study of patients and donors after allogeneic stem cell transplantation. The germline V and J ends were trimmed by 7 bases and 0 bases, with 21 bases remaining between them. The CDR3 is 17 amino acids. Germline values: CDR1 LNHDA, CDR2 SQIVND (reference sequence). This clonotype was detected only a few times. TCRdb re-derived calls from the RT-PCR reads in MiXCR, one entry per CDR3 protein. Found here are 87,000 or so distinct CDR3 sequences, roughly 5.2% of them singletons; the top ten hold 2.6%. The chain is built from TRBV19 and TRBJ1-1, with a possible D match to TRBD1 (5 bases). Sequencing was carried out using blood, either unsorted or a sorted T cell fraction (not recorded which). The receptor's source is a human donor who was either an allogeneic HSCT recipient or a stem cell or donor lymphocyte infusion donor (not recorded which). It is not recorded whose cells these are; they may come from a transplant donor. CDR3 region: CASTLGGRRIMNTEAFF. The CDR3 DNA reads as TGTGCCAGTACCCTTGGGGGACGGAGGATTATGAACACTGAAGCTTTCTTT.